These 14 T cell receptor beta chains share one sample of origin, sequenced in a study of T-cell memory formation after mild COVID-19. TCRdb reprocessed the 5' RACE reads via MiXCR and lists one record per CDR3 protein. There are roughly 110,000 distinct CDR3 sequences in the sample; over 13% occur only once, and under 45% lies in the top ten. The sample was PBMCs or a T cell subset sorted from them (not recorded which). The receptors were sampled from a man aged 18-30 years who had mild COVID-19 (a few samples of this study predate the infection). Cell type and time point are not known.

The gene calls are TRBV18 and TRBJ1-5; no clear D gene. Germline V lookup: CDR1 KGHSH, CDR2 LQKENI. V was shortened by 1 base and J by 0 bases, with 7 bases between the two germline ends. There are 15 residues in the CDR3. The CDR3 DNA reads as TGTGCCAGCTCACCACGGGAAAATAGCAATCAGCCCCAGCATTTT. Translation: CASSPRENSNQPQHF. Full variable domain (remainder filled in from reference TRBV18 and TRBJ1-5): NAGVMQNPRHLVRRRGQEARLRCSPMKGHSHVYWYRQLPEEGLKFMVYLQKENIIDESGMPKERFSAEFPKEGPSILRIQQVVRGDSAAYFCASSPRENSNQPQHFGDGTRLSIL.

The chain uses TRBV10-2 and TRBJ2-7; D not resolved. The V gene's germline CDR1 is WSHSY and CDR2 SAAADI. The CDR3 extends over 14 amino acids. Trimming shortened V by 3 bases and J by 2 bases, and 11 bases separated the two germline ends. DNA of the CDR3: TGCGCCAGCAGTGATGGCGGTTCGACCTACGAGCAGTACGTC. It is translated as CASSDGGSTYEQYV.

About this clonotype itself: Mismatch with germline at one junction end may stem from a read error. This chain joins TRBV7-7 and TRBJ2-3, with D possibly matching TRBD2 (5 bases). CDR1 SSHAT and CDR2 FNYEAQ come from the germline V gene (reference sequence). There are 13 residues in the CDR3. This CDR3 reads CASSPEGADTQYF. In DNA, the CDR3 is TGTGCTAGCAGCCCCGAGGGAGCAGATACGCAGTATTTT.

This clonotype was recorded many times. The V gene is TRBV7-9, the J gene TRBJ2-1, with D possibly TRBD2 on 7 matching bases. V lost 5 bases and J 7 bases, leaving 18 bases between the germline ends. This CDR3 contains 15 residues. From germline, CDR1 is SEHNR and CDR2 FQNEAQ (reference sequence). CDR3 bases: TGTGCCAGCAGCCCCCCGGGGAGGGGGTGGAATGAGCAGTTCTTC. Protein: CASSPPGRGWNEQFF.

V gene TRBV7-9 combines with J gene TRBJ2-5; D might be TRBD1 (6 bases). The CDR3 length is 11 residues. V gave up 11 bases and J gave up 1 base, with 8 bases separating them. Germline loops: CDR1 SEHNR, CDR2 FQNEAQ (reference sequence). CDR3 loop: CAGQFQETQYF. DNA of the CDR3: TGTGCCGGACAGTTCCAAGAGACCCAGTACTTC.

This clonotype was observed a handful of times. The rearrangement uses TRBV3-1 and TRBJ2-7; 7 bases fit TRBD2. The CDR3 consists of 14 residues. Germline V gene data show CDR1 as LGHDT and CDR2 as YNNKEL (reference sequence). V dropped 3 bases and J dropped 3; count of bases not matched to a gene: 5. CDR3 sequence (DNA): TGTGCCAGCAGCCAGATCGGCGGGGGCTACGAGCAGTACTTC. It specifies CASSQIGGGYEQYF.

This clonotype came up a few times. This chain connects TRBV7-2 to TRBJ2-5; 8 bases align to TRBD2. There are 15 residues in the CDR3. The junction had 10 bases not matched to a gene; V was cut back by 5 bases and J by 5 bases. Germline V CDR1 and CDR2: SGHTA, FQGNSA. The CDR3 nucleotides are TGTGCCAGCAGCCCCCGGGAGGGGACCGAGGAGACCCAGTACTTC. It specifies CASSPREGTEETQYF.

This clonotype was picked up many times. The chain uses TRBV6-6 and TRBJ2-1; D unresolved. In germline, CDR1 is MNHNY, CDR2 SVGAGI (reference sequence). The germline V and J ends were trimmed by 5 bases and 4 bases, with 9 bases remaining between them. This CDR3 is 13 amino acids long. In nucleotides, the CDR3 is TGTGCCAGCAGTCTACGGTCTTACAATGAGCAGTTCTTC. It translates to CASSLRSYNEQFF.

The chain links TRBV7-9 to TRBJ2-1, with D maybe TRBD1 (5 bases). Per germline, CDR1 SEHNR and CDR2 FQNEAQ (reference sequence). The CDR3 contains 13 residues. Trimming left V 1 base short and J 5 bases short, with 6 bases between. CDR3: CASSLDRNNEQFF. The DNA of the CDR3 is TGTGCCAGCAGCTTAGACAGGAACAATGAGCAGTTCTTC.

The sample holds a few counts of this clonotype. The rearrangement uses TRBV4-1 and TRBJ2-7, with no clear D. Trimming took off 5 bases at V and 2 bases at J, with 13 bases between the two ends. Germline loops: CDR1 MGHRA, CDR2 YSYEKL. This CDR3 is built from 14 residues. The CDR3 DNA reads as TGCGCCAGCAGCTCCCCTCAGGCCCCCTACGAGCAGTACTTC. The encoded protein is CASSSPQAPYEQYF.

This chain joins TRBV13 and TRBJ2-1; 7 bases align to TRBD1. The CDR3 covers 14 residues. J was trimmed by 8 bases and V by 5 bases; bases with no gene match: 9. Per germline, CDR1 PRHDT and CDR2 FYEKMQ (reference sequence). This CDR3 is CASSPPTGVYEQFF. CDR3 nucleotides: TGTGCCAGCAGCCCCCCCACAGGGGTCTATGAGCAGTTCTTC.

This rearrangement joins TRBV6-5 to TRBJ1-4; no definite D call. The germline V gene encodes CDR1 MNHEY and CDR2 SVGAGI. This CDR3 has 15 amino acids. V was pared by 4 bases and J by 2 bases, with 11 bases between. CDR3 region: CASSSYGKTNEKLFF. Written as DNA, the CDR3 is TGTGCCAGCAGTTCCTACGGGAAGACTAATGAAAAACTGTTTTTT.

This clonotype was seen a few times. This chain uses TRBV4-3 with TRBJ2-2; D may match TRBD1 or TRBD2 (7 bases each). Deletions cut 1 base from V and 4 bases from J, with 19 bases between. Germline V CDR1 and CDR2: LGHNA, YSLEER. CDR3 length: 18 residues. The CDR3 loop reads CASSQVLAQGRVTGELFF. The CDR3 DNA follows: TGCGCCAGCAGCCAAGTTTTGGCACAGGGGAGGGTCACCGGGGAGCTGTTTTTT.

The rearrangement links TRBV7-3 to TRBJ2-7, with a weak D call TRBD1 (5 bases). Deletions cut 7 bases from V and 0 bases from J, with 10 bases between. The germline V gene has CDR1 SGHTA and CDR2 FQGTGA. The CDR3 covers 13 residues. CDR3 DNA: TGTGCCAGCACCCACAGGAGCTCCTACGAGCAGTACTTC. Protein product: CASTHRSSYEQYF.